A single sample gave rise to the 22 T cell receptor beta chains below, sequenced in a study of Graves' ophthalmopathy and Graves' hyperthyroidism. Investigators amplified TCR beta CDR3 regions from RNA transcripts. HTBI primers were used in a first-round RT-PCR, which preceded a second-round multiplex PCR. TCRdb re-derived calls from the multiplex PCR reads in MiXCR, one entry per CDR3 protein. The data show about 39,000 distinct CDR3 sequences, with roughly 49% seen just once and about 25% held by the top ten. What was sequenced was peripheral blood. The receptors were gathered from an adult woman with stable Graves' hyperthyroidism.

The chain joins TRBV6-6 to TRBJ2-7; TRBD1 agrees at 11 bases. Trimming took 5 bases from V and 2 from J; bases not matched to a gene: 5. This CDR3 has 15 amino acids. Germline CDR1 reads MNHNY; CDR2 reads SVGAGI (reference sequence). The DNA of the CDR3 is TGTGCCAGCAGTGAGACGGGACAGGGGGCCTACGAGCAGTACTTC. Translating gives CASSETGQGAYEQYF.

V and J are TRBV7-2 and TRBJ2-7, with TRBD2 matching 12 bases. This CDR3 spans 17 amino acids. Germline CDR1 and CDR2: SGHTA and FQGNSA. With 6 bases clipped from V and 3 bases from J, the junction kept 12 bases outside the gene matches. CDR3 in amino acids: CASRETSGSARFYEQYF. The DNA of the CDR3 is TGTGCCAGCAGGGAGACTAGCGGGAGTGCACGATTCTACGAGCAGTACTTC.

In nucleotides, the CDR3 is TGTGCCAGCAGCTTACACCCCTACACTTCTGGGGCCAACGTCCTGACTTTC. It translates to CASSLHPYTSGANVLTF. The rearrangement links TRBV7-2 to TRBJ2-6; D uncertain. V lost 2 bases and J lost 1, with 12 bases in between. The CDR3 is 17 amino acids. Looked up from germline, CDR1 is SGHTA and CDR2 is FQGNSA.

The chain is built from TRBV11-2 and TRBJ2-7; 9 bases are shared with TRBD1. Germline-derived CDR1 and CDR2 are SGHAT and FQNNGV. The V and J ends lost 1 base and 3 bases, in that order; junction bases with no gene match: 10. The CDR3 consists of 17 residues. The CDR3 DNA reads TGTGCCAGCAGCTTAGCCCGGGGACAGGGTAGCGGCTACGAGCAGTACTTC. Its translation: CASSLARGQGSGYEQYF.

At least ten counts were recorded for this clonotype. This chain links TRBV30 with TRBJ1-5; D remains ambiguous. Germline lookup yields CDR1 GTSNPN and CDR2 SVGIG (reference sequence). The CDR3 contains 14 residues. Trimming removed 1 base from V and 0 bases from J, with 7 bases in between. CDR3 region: CAWSGSNSNQPQHF. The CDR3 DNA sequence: TGTGCCTGGAGTGGATCAAATAGCAATCAGCCCCAGCATTTT.

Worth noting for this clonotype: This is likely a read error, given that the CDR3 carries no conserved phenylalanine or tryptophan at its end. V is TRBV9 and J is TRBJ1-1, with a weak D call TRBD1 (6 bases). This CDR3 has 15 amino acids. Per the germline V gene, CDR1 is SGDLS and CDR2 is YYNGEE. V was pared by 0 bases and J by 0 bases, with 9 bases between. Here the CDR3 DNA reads TGTGCCAGCAGCGTAGCAGGACAGCTGAACACTGAAGCTTTCCTT. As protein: CASSVAGQLNTEAFL.

In nucleotides, the CDR3 is TGTGCCAGCCGGGGGACTGAGAACACTGAAGCTTTCTTT. It specifies CASRGTENTEAFF. V usage is TRBV7-6 and J usage is TRBJ1-1, with D tentatively TRBD1 (5 bases). Looked up from germline, CDR1 is SGHVS and CDR2 is FNYEAQ. The ends were cut back, 8 bases at V and 1 base at J, with 11 bases in the middle. The CDR3 is made up of 13 amino acids. The variable domain in full, with the rest retrieved from reference TRBV7-6 and TRBJ1-1, is GAGVSQSPRYKVTKRGQDVALRCDPISGHVSLYWYRQALGQGPEFLTYFNYEAQQDKSGLPNDRFSAERPEGSISTLTIQRTEQRDSAMYRCASRGTENTEAFFGQGTRLTVV.

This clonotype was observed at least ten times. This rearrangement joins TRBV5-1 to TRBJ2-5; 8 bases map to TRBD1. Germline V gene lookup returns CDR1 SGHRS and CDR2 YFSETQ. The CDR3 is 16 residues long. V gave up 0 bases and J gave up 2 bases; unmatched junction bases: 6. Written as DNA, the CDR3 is TGCGCCAGCAGCTTGGGGCAGGGGGCCTTTCAAGAGACCCAGTACTTC. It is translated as CASSLGQGAFQETQYF.

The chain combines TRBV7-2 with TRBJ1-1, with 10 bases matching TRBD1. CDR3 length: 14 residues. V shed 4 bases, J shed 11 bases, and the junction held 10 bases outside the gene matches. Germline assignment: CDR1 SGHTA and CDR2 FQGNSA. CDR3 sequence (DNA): TGTGCCAGCAGCTACGAACGACAGGGGGCTTTGGCTTTCTTT. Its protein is CASSYERQGALAFF.

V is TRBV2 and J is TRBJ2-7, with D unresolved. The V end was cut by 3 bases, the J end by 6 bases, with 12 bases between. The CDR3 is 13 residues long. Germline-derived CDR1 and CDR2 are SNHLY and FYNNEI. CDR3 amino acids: CASSDDGLGEQYF. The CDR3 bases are TGTGCCAGCAGTGATGATGGTCTCGGCGAGCAGTACTTC. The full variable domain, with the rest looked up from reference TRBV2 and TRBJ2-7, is EPEVTQTPSHQVTQMGQEVILRCVPISNHLYFYWYRQILGQKVEFLVSFYNNEISEKSEIFDDQFSVERPDGSNFTLKIRSTKLEDSAMYFCASSDDGLGEQYFGPGTRLTVT.

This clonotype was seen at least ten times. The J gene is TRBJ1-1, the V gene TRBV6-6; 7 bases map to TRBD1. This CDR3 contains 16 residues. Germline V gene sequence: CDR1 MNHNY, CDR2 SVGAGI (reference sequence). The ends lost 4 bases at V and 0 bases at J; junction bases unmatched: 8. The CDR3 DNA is TGTGCCAGCAGTTTTGATGACAGGGCCTTGAACACTGAAGCTTTCTTT. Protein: CASSFDDRALNTEAFF.

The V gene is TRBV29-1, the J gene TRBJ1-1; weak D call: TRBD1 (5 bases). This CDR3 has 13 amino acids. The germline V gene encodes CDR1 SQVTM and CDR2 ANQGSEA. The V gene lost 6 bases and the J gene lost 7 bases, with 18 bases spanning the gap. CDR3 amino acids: CSVDRGPLNEAFF. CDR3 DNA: TGCAGCGTCGACAGAGGCCCCCTGAATGAAGCTTTCTTT.

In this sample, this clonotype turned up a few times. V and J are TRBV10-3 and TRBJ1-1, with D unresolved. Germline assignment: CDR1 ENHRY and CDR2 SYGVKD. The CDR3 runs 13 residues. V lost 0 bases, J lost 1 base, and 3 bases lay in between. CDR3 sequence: CAISESQNTEAFF. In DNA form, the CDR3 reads TGTGCCATCAGTGAGTCACAGAACACTGAAGCTTTCTTT.

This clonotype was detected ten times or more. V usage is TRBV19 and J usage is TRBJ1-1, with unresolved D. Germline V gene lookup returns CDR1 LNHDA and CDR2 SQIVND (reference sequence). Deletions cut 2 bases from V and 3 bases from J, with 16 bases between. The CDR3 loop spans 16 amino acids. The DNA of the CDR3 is TGTGCCAGTAGTATATGGCGAGGAATTTTTGACACTGAAGCTTTCTTT. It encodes CASSIWRGIFDTEAFF.

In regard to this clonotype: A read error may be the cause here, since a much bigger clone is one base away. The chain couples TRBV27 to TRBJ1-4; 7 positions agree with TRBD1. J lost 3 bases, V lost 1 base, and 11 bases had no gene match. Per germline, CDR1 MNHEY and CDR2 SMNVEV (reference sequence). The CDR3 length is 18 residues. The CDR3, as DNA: TGTGCCAGCAGTTTATTTGGGGGACAGACCGCAGCTAATGAAAAACTGTTTTTT. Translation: CASSLFGGQTAANEKLFF.

As DNA, the CDR3 is TGTGCCAGCAGCTTAGCTGGGACAGGGGGCGAGCAGTACTTC. Residues: CASSLAGTGGEQYF. V gene TRBV7-9 combines with J gene TRBJ2-7; 11 bases agree with TRBD1. This CDR3 comprises 14 residues. The V and J ends lost 0 bases and 6 bases, in that order; junction bases with no gene match: 1. Germline V CDR1 and CDR2: SEHNR, FQNEAQ (reference sequence). The full variable domain, rest sourced from reference TRBV7-9 and TRBJ2-7, is DTGVSQNPRHKITKRGQNVTFRCDPISEHNRLYWYRQTLGQGPEFLTYFQNEAQLEKSRLLSDRFSAERPKGSFSTLEIQRTEQGDSAMYLCASSLAGTGGEQYFGPGTRLTVT.

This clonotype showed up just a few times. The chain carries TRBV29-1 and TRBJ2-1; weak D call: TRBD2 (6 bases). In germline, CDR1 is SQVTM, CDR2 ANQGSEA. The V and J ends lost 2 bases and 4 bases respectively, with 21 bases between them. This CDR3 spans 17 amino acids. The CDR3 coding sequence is TGCAGCGTTGAAAGGTCGCCGCCGGGACTGGCATACAATGAGCAGTTCTTC. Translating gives CSVERSPPGLAYNEQFF.

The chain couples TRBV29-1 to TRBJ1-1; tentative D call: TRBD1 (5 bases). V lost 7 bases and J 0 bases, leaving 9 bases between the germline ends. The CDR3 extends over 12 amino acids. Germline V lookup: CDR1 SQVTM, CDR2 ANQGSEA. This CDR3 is CSDGGLNTEAFF. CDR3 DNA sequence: TGCAGCGACGGGGGACTGAACACTGAAGCTTTCTTT.

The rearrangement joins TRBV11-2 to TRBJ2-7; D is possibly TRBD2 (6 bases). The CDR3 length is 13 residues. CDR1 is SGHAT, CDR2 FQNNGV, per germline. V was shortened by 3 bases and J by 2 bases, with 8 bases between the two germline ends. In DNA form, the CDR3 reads TGTGCCAGCAGCTTGTCGGGGGCCTACGAGCAGTACTTC. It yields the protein CASSLSGAYEQYF.

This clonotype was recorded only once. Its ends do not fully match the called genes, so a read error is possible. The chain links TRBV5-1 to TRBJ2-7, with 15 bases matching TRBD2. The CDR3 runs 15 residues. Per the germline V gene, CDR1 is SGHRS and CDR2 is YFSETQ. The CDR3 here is CASSSGLAGGAEQYF. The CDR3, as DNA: TGTGCCAGCAGCTCCGGACTAGCGGGAGGGGCCGAGCAGTACTTC.

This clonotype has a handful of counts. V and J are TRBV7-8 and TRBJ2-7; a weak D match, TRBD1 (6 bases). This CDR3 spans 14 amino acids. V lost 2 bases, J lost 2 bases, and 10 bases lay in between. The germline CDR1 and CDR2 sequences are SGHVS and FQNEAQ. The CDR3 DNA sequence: TGTGCCAGCAGCTTAAGGGCAGGGGCCTACGAGCAGTACTTC. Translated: CASSLRAGAYEQYF.

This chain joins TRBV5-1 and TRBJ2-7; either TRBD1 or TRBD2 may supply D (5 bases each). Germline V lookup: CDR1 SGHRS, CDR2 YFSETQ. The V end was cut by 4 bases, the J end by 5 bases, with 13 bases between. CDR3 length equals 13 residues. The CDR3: CASSPMWDDEQYF. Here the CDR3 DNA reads TGCGCCAGCAGCCCCATGTGGGACGACGAGCAGTACTTC. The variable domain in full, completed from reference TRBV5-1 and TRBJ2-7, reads KAGVTQTPRYLIKTRGQQVTLSCSPISGHRSVSWYQQTPGQGLQFLFEYFSETQRNKGNFPGRFSGRQFSNSRSEMNVSTLELGDSALYLCASSPMWDDEQYFGPGTRLTVT.